This T cell receptor beta chain derives from a study of CD8 T cells in ankylosing spondylitis. Whole-study results and caveats: Apparently characteristic of ankylosing spondylitis blood was a TCR beta motif (under ten highly homologous variants).

TCRdb re-derived calls from the 5' RACE reads in MiXCR, one entry per CDR3 protein. Found here are more than 200,000 distinct CDR3 sequences, 20% to 30% of them singletons; the top ten hold over 0.55%. Germline V gene data show CDR1 as SGHAT and CDR2 as FQNNGV. There are 14 residues in the CDR3. Trimming pared 5 bases from V and 7 bases from J, leaving 15 bases between. This clonotype was observed many times. Its antigen is unidentified. The sample comprised blood, either unsorted or a sorted T cell fraction (not recorded which). This TCR was sampled from a male donor with ankylosing spondylitis or in good health (not recorded which). The V and J genes are TRBV11-2 and TRBJ2-1; D may match TRBD1 or TRBD2 (6 bases each). This CDR3 reads CASSPRVGGNEQFF. CDR3 nucleotides: TGTGCCAGCAGCCCCCGCGTAGGGGGGAATGAGCAGTTCTTC.